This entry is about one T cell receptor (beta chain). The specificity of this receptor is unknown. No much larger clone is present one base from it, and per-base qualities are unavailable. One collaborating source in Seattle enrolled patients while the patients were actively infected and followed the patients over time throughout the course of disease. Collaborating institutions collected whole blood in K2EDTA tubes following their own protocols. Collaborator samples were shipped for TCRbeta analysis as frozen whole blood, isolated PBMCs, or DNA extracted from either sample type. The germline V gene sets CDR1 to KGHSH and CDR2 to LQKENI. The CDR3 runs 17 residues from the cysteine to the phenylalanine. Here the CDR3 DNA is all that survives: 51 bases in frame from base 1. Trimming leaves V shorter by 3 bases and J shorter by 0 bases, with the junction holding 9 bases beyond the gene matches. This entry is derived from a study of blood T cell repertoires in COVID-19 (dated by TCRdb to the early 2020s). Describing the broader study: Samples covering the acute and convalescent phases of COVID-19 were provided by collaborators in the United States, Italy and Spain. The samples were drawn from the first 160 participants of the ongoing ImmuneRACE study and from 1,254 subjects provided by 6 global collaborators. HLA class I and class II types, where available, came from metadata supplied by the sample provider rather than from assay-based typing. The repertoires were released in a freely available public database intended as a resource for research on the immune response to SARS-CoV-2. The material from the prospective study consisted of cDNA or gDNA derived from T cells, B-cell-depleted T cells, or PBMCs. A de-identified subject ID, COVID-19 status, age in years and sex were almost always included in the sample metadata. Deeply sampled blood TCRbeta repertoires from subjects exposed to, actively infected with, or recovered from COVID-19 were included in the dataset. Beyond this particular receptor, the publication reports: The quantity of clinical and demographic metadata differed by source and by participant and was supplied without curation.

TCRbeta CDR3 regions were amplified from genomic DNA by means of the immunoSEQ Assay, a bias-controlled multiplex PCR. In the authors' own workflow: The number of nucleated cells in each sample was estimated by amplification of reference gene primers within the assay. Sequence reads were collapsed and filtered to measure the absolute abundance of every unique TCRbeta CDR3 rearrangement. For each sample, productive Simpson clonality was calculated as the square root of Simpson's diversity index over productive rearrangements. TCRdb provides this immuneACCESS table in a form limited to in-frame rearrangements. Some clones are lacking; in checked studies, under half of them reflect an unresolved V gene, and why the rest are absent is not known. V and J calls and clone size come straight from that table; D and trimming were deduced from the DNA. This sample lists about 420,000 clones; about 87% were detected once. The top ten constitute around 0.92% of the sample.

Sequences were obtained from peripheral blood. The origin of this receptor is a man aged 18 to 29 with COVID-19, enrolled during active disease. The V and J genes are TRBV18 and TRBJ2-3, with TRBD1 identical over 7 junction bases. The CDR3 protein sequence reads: CASSPSAGGWSTDTQYF. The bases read TGTGCCAGCTCACCGTCCGCAGGGGGTTGGAGCACAGATACGCAGTATTTT.